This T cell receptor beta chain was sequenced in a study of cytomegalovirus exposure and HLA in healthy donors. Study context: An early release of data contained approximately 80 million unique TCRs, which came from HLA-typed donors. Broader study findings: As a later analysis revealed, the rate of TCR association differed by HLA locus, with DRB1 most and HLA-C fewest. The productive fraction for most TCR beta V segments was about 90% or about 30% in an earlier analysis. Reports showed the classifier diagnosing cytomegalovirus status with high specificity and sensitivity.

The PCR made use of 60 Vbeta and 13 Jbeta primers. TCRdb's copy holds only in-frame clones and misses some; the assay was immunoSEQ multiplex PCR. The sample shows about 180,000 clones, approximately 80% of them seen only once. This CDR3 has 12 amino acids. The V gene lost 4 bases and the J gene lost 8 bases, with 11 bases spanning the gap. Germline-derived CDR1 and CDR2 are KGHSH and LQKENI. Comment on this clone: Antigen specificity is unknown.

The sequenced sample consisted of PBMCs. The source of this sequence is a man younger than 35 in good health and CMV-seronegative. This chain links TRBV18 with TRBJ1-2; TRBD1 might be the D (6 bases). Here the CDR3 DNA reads TGTGCCAGCTCACGAGACAGGAGCGGCTACACCTTC. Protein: CASSRDRSGYTF. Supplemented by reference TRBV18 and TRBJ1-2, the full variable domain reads NAGVMQNPRHLVRRRGQEARLRCSPMKGHSHVYWYRQLPEEGLKFMVYLQKENIIDESGMPKERFSAEFPKEGPSILRIQQVVRGDSAAYFCASSRDRSGYTFGSGTRLTVV.